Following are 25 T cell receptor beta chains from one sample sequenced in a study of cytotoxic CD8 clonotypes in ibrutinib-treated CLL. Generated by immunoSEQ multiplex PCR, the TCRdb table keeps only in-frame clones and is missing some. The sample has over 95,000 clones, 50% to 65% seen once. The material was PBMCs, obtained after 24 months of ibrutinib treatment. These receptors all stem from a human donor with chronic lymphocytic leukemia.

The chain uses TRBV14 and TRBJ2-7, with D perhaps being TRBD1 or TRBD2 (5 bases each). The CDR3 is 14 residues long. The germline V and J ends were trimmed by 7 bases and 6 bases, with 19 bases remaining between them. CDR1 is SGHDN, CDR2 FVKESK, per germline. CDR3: CASTPGTVPLEQYF. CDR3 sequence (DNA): TGTGCCAGCACCCCCGGGACCGTTCCCCTCGAGCAGTACTTC.

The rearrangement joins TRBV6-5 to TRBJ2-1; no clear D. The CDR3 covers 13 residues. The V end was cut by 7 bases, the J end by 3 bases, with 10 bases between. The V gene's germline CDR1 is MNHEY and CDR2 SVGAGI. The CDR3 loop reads CASTRANYNEQFF. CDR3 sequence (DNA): TGTGCCAGCACCCGGGCTAACTACAATGAGCAGTTCTTC.

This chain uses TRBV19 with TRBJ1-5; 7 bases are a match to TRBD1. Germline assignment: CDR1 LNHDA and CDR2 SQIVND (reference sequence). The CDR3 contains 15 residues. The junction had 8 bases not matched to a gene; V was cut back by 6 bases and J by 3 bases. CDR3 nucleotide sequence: TGTGCCAGTAGAACCTCCGGGACAGCCAATCAGCCCCAGCATTTT. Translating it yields CASRTSGTANQPQHF.

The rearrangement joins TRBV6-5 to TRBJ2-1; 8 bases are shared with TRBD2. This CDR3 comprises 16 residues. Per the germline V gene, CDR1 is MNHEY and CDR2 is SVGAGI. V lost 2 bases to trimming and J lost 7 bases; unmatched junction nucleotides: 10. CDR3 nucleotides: TGTGCCAGCAGTTACCCCGCGGGCGGGGGGCAAAATGAGCAGTTCTTC. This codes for CASSYPAGGGQNEQFF.

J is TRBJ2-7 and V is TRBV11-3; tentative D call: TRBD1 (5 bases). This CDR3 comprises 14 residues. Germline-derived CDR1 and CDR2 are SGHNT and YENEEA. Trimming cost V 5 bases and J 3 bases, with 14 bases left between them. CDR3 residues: CASSLSQGIYEQYF. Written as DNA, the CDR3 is TGTGCCAGCAGCCTGAGTCAGGGTATCTACGAGCAGTACTTC.

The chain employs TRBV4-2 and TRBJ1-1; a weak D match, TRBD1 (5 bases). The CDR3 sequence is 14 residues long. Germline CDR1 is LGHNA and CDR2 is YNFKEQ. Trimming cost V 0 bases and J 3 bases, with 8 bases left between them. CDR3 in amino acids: CASSQDRVDTEAFF. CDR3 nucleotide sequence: TGTGCCAGCAGCCAAGACAGGGTGGACACTGAAGCTTTCTTT.

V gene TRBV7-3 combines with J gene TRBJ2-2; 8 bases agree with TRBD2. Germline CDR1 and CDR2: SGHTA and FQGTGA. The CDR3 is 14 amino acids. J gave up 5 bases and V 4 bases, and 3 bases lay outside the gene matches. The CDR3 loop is CASSSGLVTGELFF. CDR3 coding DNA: TGTGCCAGCAGCTCGGGACTAGTGACCGGGGAGCTGTTTTTT.

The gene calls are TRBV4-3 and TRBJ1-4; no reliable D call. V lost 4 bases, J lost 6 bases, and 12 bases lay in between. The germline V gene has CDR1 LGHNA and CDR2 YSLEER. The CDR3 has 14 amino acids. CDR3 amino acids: CASSPTREYEKLFF. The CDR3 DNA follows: TGCGCCAGCAGCCCCACGAGGGAGTATGAAAAACTGTTTTTT.

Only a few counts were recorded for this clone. The CDR3 is CASSRLQGADSPLHF. The CDR3 DNA follows: TGTGCCAGCAGCCGTCTACAGGGGGCTGATTCACCCCTCCACTTT. The J gene is TRBJ1-6, the V gene TRBV7-8; 9 bases map to TRBD1. Germline V gene lookup returns CDR1 SGHVS and CDR2 FQNEAQ. The CDR3 loop spans 15 amino acids. The V gene end was trimmed by 5 bases and the J gene end by 8 bases; junction bases not matched to a gene: 7.

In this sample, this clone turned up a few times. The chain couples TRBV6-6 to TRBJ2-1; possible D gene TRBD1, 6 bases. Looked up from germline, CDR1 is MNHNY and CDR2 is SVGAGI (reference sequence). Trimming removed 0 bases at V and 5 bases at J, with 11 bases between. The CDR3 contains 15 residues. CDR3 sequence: CASSYSGGTNNEQFF. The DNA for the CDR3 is TGTGCCAGCAGTTACTCAGGGGGTACAAACAATGAGCAGTTCTTC.

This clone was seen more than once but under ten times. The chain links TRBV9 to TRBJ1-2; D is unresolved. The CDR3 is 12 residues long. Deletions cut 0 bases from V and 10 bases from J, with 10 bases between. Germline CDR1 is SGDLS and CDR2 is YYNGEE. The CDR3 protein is CASSVASGDYTF. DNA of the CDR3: TGTGCCAGCAGCGTAGCCTCTGGGGACTACACCTTC.

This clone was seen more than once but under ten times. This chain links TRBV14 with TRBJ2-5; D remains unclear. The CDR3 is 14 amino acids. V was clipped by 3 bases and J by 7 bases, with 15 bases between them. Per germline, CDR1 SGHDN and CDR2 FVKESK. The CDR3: CASSQRTLPSTQYF. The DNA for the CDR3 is TGTGCCAGCAGCCAGAGGACCCTTCCTTCGACCCAGTACTTC.

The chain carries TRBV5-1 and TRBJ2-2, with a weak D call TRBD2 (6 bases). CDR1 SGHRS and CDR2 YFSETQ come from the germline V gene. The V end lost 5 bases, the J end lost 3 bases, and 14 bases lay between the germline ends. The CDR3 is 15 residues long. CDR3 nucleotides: TGCGCCAGCAGATGGGGGGTTCCGGACACCGGGGAGCTGTTTTTT. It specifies CASRWGVPDTGELFF.

CDR3 coding DNA: TGTGCCAGCAGCGTAGGAGGACTAGGGTACAATGAGCAGTTCTTC. This translates into CASSVGGLGYNEQFF. The chain employs TRBV9 and TRBJ2-1; 7 nucleotides align to TRBD2. In germline, CDR1 is SGDLS, CDR2 YYNGEE. CDR3 size: 15 residues. V lost 0 bases and J lost 4; bases outside the gene matches: 4.

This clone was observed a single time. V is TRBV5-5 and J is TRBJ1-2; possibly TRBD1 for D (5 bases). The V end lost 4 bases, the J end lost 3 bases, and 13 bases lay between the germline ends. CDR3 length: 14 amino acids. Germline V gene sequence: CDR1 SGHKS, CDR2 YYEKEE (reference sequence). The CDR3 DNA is TGTGCCAGCAGCCCGGGAAGGGGTGACTATGGCTACACCTTC. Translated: CASSPGRGDYGYTF.

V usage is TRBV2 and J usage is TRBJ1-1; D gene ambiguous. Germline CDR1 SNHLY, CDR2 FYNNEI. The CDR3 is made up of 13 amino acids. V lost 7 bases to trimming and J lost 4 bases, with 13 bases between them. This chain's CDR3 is CASTSRRITEAFF. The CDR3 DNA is TGTGCCAGCACCTCCAGGAGGATCACTGAAGCTTTCTTT.

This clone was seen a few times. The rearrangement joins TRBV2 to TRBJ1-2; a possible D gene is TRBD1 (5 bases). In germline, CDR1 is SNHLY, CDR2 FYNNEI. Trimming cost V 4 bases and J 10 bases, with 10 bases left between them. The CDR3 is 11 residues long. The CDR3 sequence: CASSVGDPYTF. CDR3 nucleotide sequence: TGTGCCAGCAGTGTGGGGGATCCCTACACCTTC.

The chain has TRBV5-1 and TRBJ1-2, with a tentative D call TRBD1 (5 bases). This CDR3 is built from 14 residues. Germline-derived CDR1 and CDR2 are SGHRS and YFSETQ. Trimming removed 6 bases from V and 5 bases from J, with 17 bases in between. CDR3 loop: CASTPGGSVYGYTF. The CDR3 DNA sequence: TGCGCCAGCACCCCCGGGGGGTCAGTGTATGGCTACACCTTC.

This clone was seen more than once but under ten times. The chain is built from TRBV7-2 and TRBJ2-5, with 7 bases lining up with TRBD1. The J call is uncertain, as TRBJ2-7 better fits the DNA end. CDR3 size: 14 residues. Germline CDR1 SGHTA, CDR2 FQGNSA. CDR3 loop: CASSHPGQRYEQYF. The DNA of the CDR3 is TGTGCCAGCAGCCATCCGGGACAGAGGTACGAGCAGTACTTC.

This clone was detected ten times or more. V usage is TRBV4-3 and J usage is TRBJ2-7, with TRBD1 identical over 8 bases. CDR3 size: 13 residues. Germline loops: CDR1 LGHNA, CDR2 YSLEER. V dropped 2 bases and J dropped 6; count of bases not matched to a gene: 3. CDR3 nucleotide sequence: TGCGCCAGCAGCCAACAGGGGGCTCGCGAGCAGTACTTC. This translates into CASSQQGAREQYF.

The CDR3 reads CASSLGGDWGANVLTF. CDR3 sequence (DNA): TGTGCCAGCAGCTTGGGCGGAGACTGGGGGGCCAACGTCCTGACTTTC. The gene calls are TRBV5-6 and TRBJ2-6, with D unclear. This CDR3 is built from 16 residues. V was pared by 0 bases and J by 4 bases, with 11 bases between. Germline V gene sequence: CDR1 SGHDT, CDR2 YYEEEE. The full variable domain, rest sourced from reference TRBV5-6 and TRBJ2-6, is DAGVTQSPTHLIKTRGQQVTLRCSPKSGHDTVSWYQQALGQGPQFIFQYYEEEERQRGNFPDRFSGHQFPNYSSELNVNALLLGDSALYLCASSLGGDWGANVLTFGAGSRLTVL.

The CDR3 region has the DNA TGTGCCAGCTCACCCCTTACCGGGACAGGTACCTTCCAGACCTTC. Translation gives CASSPLTGTGTFQTF. The rearrangement joins TRBV18 to TRBJ1-2; TRBD1 matches at 8 bases. The CDR3 length is 15 residues. Germline V CDR1 and CDR2: KGHSH, LQKENI. V shed 3 bases, J shed 14 bases, and the junction held 17 bases outside the gene matches.

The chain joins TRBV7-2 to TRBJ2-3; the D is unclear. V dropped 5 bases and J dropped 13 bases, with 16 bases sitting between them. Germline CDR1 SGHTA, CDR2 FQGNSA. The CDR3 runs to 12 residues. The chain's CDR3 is CASSPVGPTEYF. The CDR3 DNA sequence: TGTGCCAGCAGCCCAGTTGGCCCGACCGAGTATTTT.

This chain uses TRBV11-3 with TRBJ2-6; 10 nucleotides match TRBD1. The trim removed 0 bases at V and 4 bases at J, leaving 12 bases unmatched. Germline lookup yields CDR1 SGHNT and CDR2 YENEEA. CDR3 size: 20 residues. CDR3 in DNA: TGTGCCAGCAGCTTAGATGGGTCCGGGACAGGGGACGGAGGGGCCAACGTCCTGACTTTC. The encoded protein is CASSLDGSGTGDGGANVLTF.

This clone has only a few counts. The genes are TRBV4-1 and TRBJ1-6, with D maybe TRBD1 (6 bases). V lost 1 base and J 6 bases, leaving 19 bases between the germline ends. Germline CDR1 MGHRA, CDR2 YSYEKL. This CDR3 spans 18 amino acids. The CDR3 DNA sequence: TGCGCCAGCAGCCAAGTCCCTCAGGGGCCGGGTCTTAATTCACCCCTCCACTTT. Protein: CASSQVPQGPGLNSPLHF.